Following are 29 T cell receptor beta chains from one sample sequenced in a study of identical twins. Each CDR3 protein is one row after TCRdb ran MiXCR on the 5' RACE reads. Of 1.5 million to 2 million distinct CDR3 sequences in the sample, roughly 35% were seen once. Input material: cord blood. The receptor set was obtained from a newborn girl in good health.

The chain couples TRBV19 to TRBJ2-1; the D is unclear. This CDR3 contains 12 residues. Looked up from germline, CDR1 is LNHDA and CDR2 is SQIVND (reference sequence). Trimming removed 1 base from V and 15 bases from J, with 13 bases in between. In DNA, the CDR3 is TGTGCCAGTAGTATAGGGTTAAGAGAGAGGTTCTTC. It translates to CASSIGLRERFF.

This chain uses TRBV5-1 with TRBJ2-7; D is ambiguous. Germline V gene sequence: CDR1 SGHRS, CDR2 YFSETQ. This CDR3 contains 13 residues. Trimming took off 2 bases at V and 7 bases at J, with 13 bases between the two ends. The CDR3 is CASSFTTAAEQYF. CDR3 bases: TGCGCCAGCAGCTTTACCACGGCAGCAGAGCAGTACTTC.

This chain connects TRBV12-3 or TRBV12-4 to TRBJ2-3; no definite D call. V was cut by 6 bases and J by 13 bases, with 17 bases left in between. CDR3 length: 12 amino acids. DNA of the CDR3: TGTGCCAGCAGCGGGCGCACAGATATGGAGTATTTT. Its protein product is CASSGRTDMEYF.

The chain recombines TRBV12-3 or TRBV12-4 with TRBJ2-3; possibly TRBD2 for D (6 bases). This CDR3 is 14 amino acids long. V was shortened by 6 bases and J by 3 bases, with 13 bases between the two germline ends. The CDR3 DNA reads as TGTGCCAGCAGATCGGCCCGGGGGACAGATACGCAGTATTTT. This sequence encodes CASRSARGTDTQYF.

At least ten counts were recorded for this clonotype. The chain combines TRBV28 with TRBJ1-2; maybe TRBD1 (5 bases). The CDR3 is 14 amino acids. The germline V gene has CDR1 MDHEN and CDR2 SYDVKM. The V gene lost 2 bases and the J gene lost 0 bases, with 7 bases spanning the gap. Written as DNA, the CDR3 is TGTGCCAGCAGTTTAGGGGACGCTAACTATGGCTACACCTTC. It codes for CASSLGDANYGYTF.

The table lists this clonotype with a few counts. The CDR3 sequence is CASSAQTGASYGYTF. DNA of the CDR3: TGTGCCAGCAGCGCGCAAACAGGGGCCTCCTATGGCTACACCTTC. The V call is TRBV7-2, the J call TRBJ1-2; TRBD1 aligns across 7 bases. The J segment lost 4 bases and the V segment lost 5 bases, leaving 10 bases of the junction unmatched. The CDR3 length is 15 residues. In germline, CDR1 is SGHTA, CDR2 FQGNSA.

This clonotype turned up a few times. The J gene is TRBJ1-2, the V gene TRBV5-1, with 12 bases matching TRBD1. The junction had 11 bases not matched to a gene; V was cut back by 1 base and J by 4 bases. Germline CDR1 is SGHRS and CDR2 is YFSETQ. The length of the CDR3 is 18 residues. CDR3 sequence: CASSLPGTGGVLGYGYTF. CDR3 coding DNA: TGCGCCAGCAGCTTGCCCGGGACAGGGGGCGTCCTTGGCTATGGCTACACCTTC.

The gene calls are TRBV11-2 and TRBJ2-2, with 9 nucleotides matching TRBD2. The CDR3 extends over 17 amino acids. Germline CDR1 and CDR2: SGHAT and FQNNGV. J was trimmed by 0 bases and V by 4 bases; bases with no gene match: 6. CDR3 protein: CASSSLTSGANTGELFF. CDR3 DNA sequence: TGTGCCAGCAGCTCGTTGACTAGCGGTGCGAACACCGGGGAGCTGTTTTTT.

The V call is TRBV28, the J call TRBJ2-4; tentative D call: TRBD2 (6 bases). Deletions cut 2 bases from V and 7 bases from J, with 15 bases between. The germline V gene encodes CDR1 MDHEN and CDR2 SYDVKM. The CDR3 is made up of 15 amino acids. CDR3 in amino acids: CASSLRLGGINIQYF. DNA for the CDR3: TGTGCCAGCAGTTTAAGGTTGGGGGGTATCAACATTCAGTACTTC.

This clonotype was seen a few times. The genes are TRBV5-1 and TRBJ1-4, with TRBD1 matching 7 bases. Looked up from germline, CDR1 is SGHRS and CDR2 is YFSETQ. CDR3 length: 13 amino acids. The ends lost 3 bases at V and 8 bases at J; junction bases unmatched: 4. This CDR3 is CASSWGQTEKLFF. The CDR3 DNA reads as TGCGCCAGCAGCTGGGGACAGACAGAAAAACTGTTTTTT.

In this sample, this clonotype turned up a few times. The gene calls are TRBV9 and TRBJ2-3; D may correspond to TRBD1 or TRBD2 (6 bases each). V dropped 0 bases and J dropped 7 bases, with 12 bases sitting between them. The CDR3 covers 14 residues. Germline lookup yields CDR1 SGDLS and CDR2 YYNGEE. CDR3 protein: CASSVVGGTHTQYF. The CDR3 region has the DNA TGTGCCAGCAGCGTAGTCGGAGGGACACATACGCAGTATTTT.

The chain is built from TRBV5-6 and TRBJ2-7; 8 bases are a match to TRBD1. The CDR3 sequence is 15 residues long. The junction had 8 bases not matched to a gene; V was cut back by 0 bases and J by 6 bases. The germline gives CDR1 SGHDT, CDR2 YYEEEE. The DNA for the CDR3 is TGTGCCAGCAGCTTGGGGGCCAGGGGGCAGAGCGAGCAGTACTTC. This sequence encodes CASSLGARGQSEQYF. Full variable domain (remainder filled in from reference TRBV5-6 and TRBJ2-7): DAGVTQSPTHLIKTRGQQVTLRCSPKSGHDTVSWYQQALGQGPQFIFQYYEEEERQRGNFPDRFSGHQFPNYSSELNVNALLLGDSALYLCASSLGARGQSEQYFGPGTRLTVT.

A note on this clonotype: This may come from a read error, since a much larger clone is one base off. The rearrangement uses TRBV9 and TRBJ2-7; the D is unclear. V was shortened by 0 bases and J by 0 bases, with 10 bases between the two germline ends. This CDR3 spans 15 amino acids. Germline-derived CDR1 and CDR2 are SGDLS and YYNGEE. Written as DNA, the CDR3 is TGTGCCAGCAGCGTAGCAAGCGATAGCTCCTACGAGCAGTACTTC. Protein sequence: CASSVASDSSYEQYF.

V gene TRBV30 combines with J gene TRBJ2-4; D is perhaps TRBD2 (5 bases). The end of the DNA is better explained by TRBJ2-5, so the J call may be wrong. From germline, CDR1 is GTSNPN and CDR2 SVGIG (reference sequence). CDR3 length equals 16 residues. The chain's CDR3 is CAWSVTSGRGLGTQYF. The CDR3 bases are TGTGCCTGGAGTGTAACTTCAGGACGGGGTCTAGGGACCCAGTACTTC.

The chain recombines TRBV20-1 with TRBJ2-3; TRBD1 matches 10 bases. This CDR3 is 19 amino acids long. Per the germline V gene, CDR1 is DFQATT and CDR2 is SNEGSKA (reference sequence). With 0 bases clipped from V and 1 base from J, the junction kept 13 bases outside the gene matches. The CDR3 reads CSARDLLDRGRKGTDTQYF. CDR3 nucleotide sequence: TGCAGTGCTAGAGATCTCCTGGACAGGGGGAGGAAGGGCACAGATACGCAGTATTTT.

Comment on this clonotype: One junction end disagrees with the germline gene, perhaps due to a read error. The V and J genes are TRBV28 and TRBJ1-5; D is perhaps TRBD1 (6 bases). The CDR3 spans 16 residues. CDR1 and CDR2 (germline): MDHEN, SYDVKM. The CDR3 bases are TGTGCCAGCTGTTTTGGGTGGGGGCAGGGCAATCAGCCCCAGCATTTT. It yields the protein CASCFGWGQGNQPQHF.

This clonotype was detected once. The J gene is TRBJ2-7, the V gene TRBV20-1; D not certain. TRBJ2-5 matches the DNA end more closely, so the J call is doubtful. There are 12 residues in the CDR3. CDR1 and CDR2 from the germline V gene are DFQATT and SNEGSKA (reference sequence). CDR3 in amino acids: CSARGQEETQYF. The CDR3 bases are TGCAGTGCTAGAGGGCAGGAGGAGACCCAGTACTTC.

The V and J genes are TRBV27 and TRBJ2-1, with a weak D call TRBD2 (7 bases). The V end was cut by 10 bases, the J end by 2 bases, with 21 bases between. The CDR3 is made up of 16 amino acids. Germline V gene lookup returns CDR1 MNHEY and CDR2 SMNVEV (reference sequence). The CDR3 DNA follows: TGTGCCACCGACGCGCTGGGGCGGGGGCCCTACAATGAGCAGTTCTTC. Amino acid sequence: CATDALGRGPYNEQFF.

In this sample, this clonotype turned up once. The genes are TRBV20-1 and TRBJ2-3; TRBD2 agrees at 8 bases. The CDR3 loop spans 15 amino acids. Germline V gene data show CDR1 as DFQATT and CDR2 as SNEGSKA (reference sequence). V gave up 2 bases and J gave up 4 bases; unmatched junction bases: 8. CDR3 sequence: CSARPRGGLADTQYF. CDR3 DNA: TGCAGTGCTAGACCCCGGGGGGGACTTGCAGATACGCAGTATTTT.

The chain has TRBV11-3 and TRBJ2-1; 11 bases align to TRBD2. The germline V gene has CDR1 SGHNT and CDR2 YENEEA. The CDR3 has 15 amino acids. Germline trimming cut 8 bases from V and 4 bases from J; bases unmatched to any gene: 7. CDR3 in DNA: TGTGCCAGCGGGATTATAGCGGGGGGGTACAATGAGCAGTTCTTC. Encoded protein: CASGIIAGGYNEQFF.

This clonotype turned up a few times. The chain combines TRBV7-9 with TRBJ2-1, with D perhaps being TRBD1 or TRBD2 (5 bases each). Germline assignment: CDR1 SEHNR and CDR2 FQNEAQ (reference sequence). V was clipped by 3 bases and J by 0 bases, with 15 bases between them. The CDR3 runs 17 residues. The CDR3 DNA reads as TGTGCCAGCAGCTTGGGGACCGAAGGGCTCTCCTACAATGAGCAGTTCTTC. Residues: CASSLGTEGLSYNEQFF.

This sequence joins TRBV20-1 and TRBJ1-1, with D possibly matching TRBD1 (6 bases). Trimming shortened V by 1 base and J by 4 bases, and 16 bases separated the two germline ends. The CDR3 contains 15 residues. Germline-derived CDR1 and CDR2 are DFQATT and SNEGSKA (reference sequence). The CDR3 region has the DNA TGCAGTGCTAGAGCTCCCCAGGGGAGAGGCACTGAAGCTTTCTTT. This gives the protein CSARAPQGRGTEAFF.

This clonotype was found a few times. The rearrangement links TRBV7-2 to TRBJ1-1, with D possibly matching TRBD1 (5 bases). Trimming pared 1 base from V and 6 bases from J, leaving 15 bases between. The CDR3 runs to 15 residues. Germline V CDR1 and CDR2: SGHTA, FQGNSA. The CDR3 bases are TGTGCCAGCAGCTTAGGCGCACAGGAATATTCTGAAGCTTTCTTT. Its protein is CASSLGAQEYSEAFF.

The sample holds a few counts of this clonotype. The rearrangement joins TRBV6-6 to TRBJ1-4; tentative D call: TRBD1 (5 bases). Between the trimmed V and J ends, which lost 7 bases and 7 bases, there was a span of 16 bases. The CDR3 has 14 amino acids. CDR1 and CDR2 (germline): MNHNY, SVGAGI (reference sequence). The CDR3, as DNA: TGTGCCAGCACCCTGGGGGGGGTGGTTGAAAAACTGTTTTTT. It is translated as CASTLGGVVEKLFF.

The chain has TRBV18 and TRBJ1-5, with TRBD1 matching 7 bases. The germline CDR1 and CDR2 sequences are KGHSH and LQKENI. The CDR3 runs to 15 residues. The ends lost 4 bases at V and 3 bases at J; junction bases unmatched: 6. CDR3 sequence reads: CASSRTDRVNQPQHF. CDR3 nucleotides: TGTGCCAGCTCACGGACCGACAGGGTCAATCAGCCCCAGCATTTT.

The gene calls are TRBV10-3 and TRBJ2-7; the D gene is possibly TRBD1 (6 bases). With 6 bases removed from V and 5 bases from J, the gap between germline ends came to 14 bases. The CDR3 consists of 13 residues. Germline loops: CDR1 ENHRY, CDR2 SYGVKD. CDR3 sequence (DNA): TGTGCCATCAGCCACAGGGACATGAACGAGCAGTACTTC. This gives the protein CAISHRDMNEQYF.

This clonotype has just one count. This chain connects TRBV2 to TRBJ2-2; 8 bases fit TRBD2. The ends lost 1 base at V and 4 bases at J; junction bases unmatched: 2. Germline V gene lookup returns CDR1 SNHLY and CDR2 FYNNEI. The CDR3 sequence is 15 residues long. The CDR3 sequence: CASSEERGSTGELFF. Written as DNA, the CDR3 is TGTGCCAGCAGTGAAGAGCGGGGGAGCACCGGGGAGCTGTTTTTT.

V and J are TRBV20-1 and TRBJ2-7, with a possible D match to TRBD1 (5 bases). The CDR3 has 12 residues. The germline V gene has CDR1 DFQATT and CDR2 SNEGSKA (reference sequence). Deletions cut 5 bases from V and 5 bases from J, with 13 bases between. CDR3 sequence: CSASGPVHEQYF. Written as DNA, the CDR3 is TGCAGTGCTTCAGGGCCCGTCCACGAGCAGTACTTC.

This clonotype has more than one count but fewer than ten. The rearrangement joins TRBV27 to TRBJ2-7, with 8 bases identical to TRBD2. The CDR3 totals 15 residues. Germline CDR1 and CDR2: MNHEY and SMNVEV (reference sequence). Trimming cost V 6 bases and J 2 bases; bases outside gene matches: 9. CDR3 sequence reads: CASSVIGGGTYEQYF. As DNA, the CDR3 is TGTGCCAGCAGCGTAATAGGCGGGGGGACCTACGAGCAGTACTTC.